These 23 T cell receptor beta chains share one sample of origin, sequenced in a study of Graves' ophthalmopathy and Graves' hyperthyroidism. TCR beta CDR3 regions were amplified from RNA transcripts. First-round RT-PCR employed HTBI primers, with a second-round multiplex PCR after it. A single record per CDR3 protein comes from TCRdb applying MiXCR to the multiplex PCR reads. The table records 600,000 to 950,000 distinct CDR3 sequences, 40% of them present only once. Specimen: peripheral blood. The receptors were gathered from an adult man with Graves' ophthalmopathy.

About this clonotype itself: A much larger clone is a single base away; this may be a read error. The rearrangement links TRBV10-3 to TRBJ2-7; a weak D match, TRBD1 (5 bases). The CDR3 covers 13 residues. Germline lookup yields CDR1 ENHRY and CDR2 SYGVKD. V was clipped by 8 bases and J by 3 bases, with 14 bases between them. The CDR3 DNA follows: TGTGCCATCTCCCCCACAGGAAACTACGAGCAGTACTTC. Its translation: CAISPTGNYEQYF.

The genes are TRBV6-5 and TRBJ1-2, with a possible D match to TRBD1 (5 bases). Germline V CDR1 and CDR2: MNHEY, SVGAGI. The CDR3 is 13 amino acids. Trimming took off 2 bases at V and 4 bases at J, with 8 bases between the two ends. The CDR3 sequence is CASSYKGTYGYTF. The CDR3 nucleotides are TGTGCCAGCAGTTACAAGGGGACCTATGGCTACACCTTC.

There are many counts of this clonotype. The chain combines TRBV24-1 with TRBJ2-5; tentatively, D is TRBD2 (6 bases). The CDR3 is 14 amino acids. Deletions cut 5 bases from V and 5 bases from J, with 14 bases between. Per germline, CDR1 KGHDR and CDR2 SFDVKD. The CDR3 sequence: CATSVGGVKETQYF. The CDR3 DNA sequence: TGTGCCACCAGTGTAGGAGGGGTGAAGGAGACCCAGTACTTC.

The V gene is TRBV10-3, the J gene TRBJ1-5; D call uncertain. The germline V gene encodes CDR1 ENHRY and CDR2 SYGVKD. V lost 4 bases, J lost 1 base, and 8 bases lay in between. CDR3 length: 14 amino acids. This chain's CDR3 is CAISVVGSNQPQHF. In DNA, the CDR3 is TGTGCCATCAGTGTGGTAGGGAGCAATCAGCCCCAGCATTTT.

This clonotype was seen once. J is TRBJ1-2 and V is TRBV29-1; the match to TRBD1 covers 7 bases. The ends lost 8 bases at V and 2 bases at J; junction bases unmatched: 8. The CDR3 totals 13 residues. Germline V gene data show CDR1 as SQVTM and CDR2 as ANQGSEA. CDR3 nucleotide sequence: TGCAGCTATAAGACAGGGTCGAACTATGGCTACACCTTC. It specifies CSYKTGSNYGYTF.

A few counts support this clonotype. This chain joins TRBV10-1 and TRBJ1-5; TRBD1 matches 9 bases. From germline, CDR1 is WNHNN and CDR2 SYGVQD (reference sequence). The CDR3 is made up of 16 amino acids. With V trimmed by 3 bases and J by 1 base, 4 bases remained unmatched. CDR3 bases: TGCGCCAGCAGTGACGAGGGACAGGGAAGCAATCAGCCCCAGCATTTT. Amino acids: CASSDEGQGSNQPQHF.

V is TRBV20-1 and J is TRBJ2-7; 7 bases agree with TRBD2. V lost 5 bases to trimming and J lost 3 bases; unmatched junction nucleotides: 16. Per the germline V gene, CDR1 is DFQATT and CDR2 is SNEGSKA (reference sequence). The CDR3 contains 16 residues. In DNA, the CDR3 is TGCAGTGCTGTGGGGGGGGTACCGGGACGTAGCTACGAGCAGTACTTC. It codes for CSAVGGVPGRSYEQYF.

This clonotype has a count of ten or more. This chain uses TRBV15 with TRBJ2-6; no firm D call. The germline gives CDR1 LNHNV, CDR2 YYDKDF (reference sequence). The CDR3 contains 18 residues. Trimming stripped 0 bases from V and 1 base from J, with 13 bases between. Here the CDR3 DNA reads TGTGCCACCAGCAGAGATTTGGCCAGATCATCTGGGGCCAACGTCCTGACTTTC. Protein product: CATSRDLARSSGANVLTF. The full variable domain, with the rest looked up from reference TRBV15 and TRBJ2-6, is DAMVIQNPRYQVTQFGKPVTLSCSQTLNHNVMYWYQQKSSQAPKLLFHYYDKDFNNEADTPDNFQSRRPNTSFCFLDIRSPGLGDTAMYLCATSRDLARSSGANVLTFGAGSRLTVL.

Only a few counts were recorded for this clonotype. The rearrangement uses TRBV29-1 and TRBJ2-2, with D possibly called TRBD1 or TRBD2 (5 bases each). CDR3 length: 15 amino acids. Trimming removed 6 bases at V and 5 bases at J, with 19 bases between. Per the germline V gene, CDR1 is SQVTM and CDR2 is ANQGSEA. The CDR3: CSVDQEGSWTGELFF. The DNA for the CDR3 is TGCAGCGTGGACCAAGAGGGGAGTTGGACCGGGGAGCTGTTTTTT.

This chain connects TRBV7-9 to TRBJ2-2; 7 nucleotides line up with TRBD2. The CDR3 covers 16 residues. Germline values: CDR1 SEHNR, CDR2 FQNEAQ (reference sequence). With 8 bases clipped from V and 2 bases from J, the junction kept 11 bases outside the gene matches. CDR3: CASGLIGGGNTGELFF. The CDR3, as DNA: TGTGCCAGCGGCCTCATTGGGGGGGGTAACACCGGGGAGCTGTTTTTT.

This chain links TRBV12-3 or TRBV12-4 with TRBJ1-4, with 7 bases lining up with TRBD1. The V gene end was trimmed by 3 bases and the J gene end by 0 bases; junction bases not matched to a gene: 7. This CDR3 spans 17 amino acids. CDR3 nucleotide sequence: TGTGCCAGCAGTTTTCAGATGGGACAGCCAACTAATGAAAAACTGTTTTTT. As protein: CASSFQMGQPTNEKLFF.

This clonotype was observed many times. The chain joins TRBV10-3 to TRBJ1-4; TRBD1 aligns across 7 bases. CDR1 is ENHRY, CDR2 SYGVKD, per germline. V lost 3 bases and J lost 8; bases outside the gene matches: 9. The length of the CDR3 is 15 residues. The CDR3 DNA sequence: TGTGCCATCAGTGAAACCCGGGACAGTAGAGAAAAACTGTTTTTT. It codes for CAISETRDSREKLFF.

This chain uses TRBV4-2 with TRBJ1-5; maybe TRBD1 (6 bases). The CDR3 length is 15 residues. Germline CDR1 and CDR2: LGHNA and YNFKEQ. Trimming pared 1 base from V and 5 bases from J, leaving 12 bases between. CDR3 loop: CASSQGTVWDQPQHF. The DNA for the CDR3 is TGTGCCAGCAGCCAAGGGACAGTCTGGGATCAGCCCCAGCATTTT.

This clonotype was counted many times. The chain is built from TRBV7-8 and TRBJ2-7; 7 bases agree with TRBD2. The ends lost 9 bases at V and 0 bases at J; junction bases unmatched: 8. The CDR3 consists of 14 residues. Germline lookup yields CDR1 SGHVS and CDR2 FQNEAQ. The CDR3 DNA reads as TGTGCCAGTAAGCGGGATGTACTCTCCTACGAGCAGTACTTC. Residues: CASKRDVLSYEQYF. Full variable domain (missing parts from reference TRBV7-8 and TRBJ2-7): GAGVSQSPRYKVAKRGQDVALRCDPISGHVSLFWYQQALGQGPEFLTYFQNEAQLDKSGLPSDRFFAERPEGSVSTLKIQRTQQEDSAVYLCASKRDVLSYEQYFGPGTRLTVT.

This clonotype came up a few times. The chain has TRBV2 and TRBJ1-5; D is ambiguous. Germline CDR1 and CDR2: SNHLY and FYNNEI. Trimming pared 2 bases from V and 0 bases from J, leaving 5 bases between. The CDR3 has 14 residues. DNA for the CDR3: TGTGCCAGCAGTGAACTGATTAGCAATCAGCCCCAGCATTTT. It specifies CASSELISNQPQHF.

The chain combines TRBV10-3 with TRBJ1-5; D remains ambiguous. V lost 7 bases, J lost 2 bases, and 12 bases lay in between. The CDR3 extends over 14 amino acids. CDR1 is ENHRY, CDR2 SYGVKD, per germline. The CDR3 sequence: CAITQAEGNQPQHF. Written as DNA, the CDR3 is TGTGCCATCACGCAGGCCGAGGGCAATCAGCCCCAGCATTTT.

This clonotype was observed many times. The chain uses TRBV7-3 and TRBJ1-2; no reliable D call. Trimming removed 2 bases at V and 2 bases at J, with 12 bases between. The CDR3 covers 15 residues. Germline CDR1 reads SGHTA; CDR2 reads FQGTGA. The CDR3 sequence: CASSLDGMGNYGYTF. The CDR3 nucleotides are TGTGCCAGCAGCTTAGATGGGATGGGGAACTATGGCTACACCTTC. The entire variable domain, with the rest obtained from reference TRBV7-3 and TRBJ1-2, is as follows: GAGVSQTPSNKVTEKGKYVELRCDPISGHTALYWYRQSLGQGPEFLIYFQGTGAADDSGLPNDRFFAVRPEGSVSTLKIQRTERGDSAVYLCASSLDGMGNYGYTFGSGTRLTVV.

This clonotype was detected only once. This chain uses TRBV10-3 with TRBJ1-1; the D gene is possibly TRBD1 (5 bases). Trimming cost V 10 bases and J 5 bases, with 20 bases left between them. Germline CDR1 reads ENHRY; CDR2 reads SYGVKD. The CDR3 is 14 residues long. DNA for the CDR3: TGTGCCAGCAGCCGGGGACTAGCGGGAACTGAAGCTTTCTTT. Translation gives CASSRGLAGTEAFF.

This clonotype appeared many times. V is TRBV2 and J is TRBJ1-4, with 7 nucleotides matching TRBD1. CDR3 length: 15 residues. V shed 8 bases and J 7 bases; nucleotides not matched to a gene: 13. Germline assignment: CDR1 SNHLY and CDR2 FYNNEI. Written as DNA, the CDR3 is TGTGCCAGCCTCGAGTCCGGGACAGTTATTGAAAAACTGTTTTTT. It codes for CASLESGTVIEKLFF.

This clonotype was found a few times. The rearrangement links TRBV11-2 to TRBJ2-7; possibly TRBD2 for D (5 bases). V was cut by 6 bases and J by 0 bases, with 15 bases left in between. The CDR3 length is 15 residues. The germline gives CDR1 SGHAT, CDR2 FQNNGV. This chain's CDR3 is CASSQKAESSYEQYF. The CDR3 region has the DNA TGTGCCAGCAGTCAGAAAGCGGAGAGCTCCTACGAGCAGTACTTC.

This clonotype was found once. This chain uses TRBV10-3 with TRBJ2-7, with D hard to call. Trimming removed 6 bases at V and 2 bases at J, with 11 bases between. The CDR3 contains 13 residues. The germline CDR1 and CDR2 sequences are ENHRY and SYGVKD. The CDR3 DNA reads TGTGCCATCAGATTGGGCGCTACCTACGAGCAGTACTTC. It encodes CAIRLGATYEQYF.

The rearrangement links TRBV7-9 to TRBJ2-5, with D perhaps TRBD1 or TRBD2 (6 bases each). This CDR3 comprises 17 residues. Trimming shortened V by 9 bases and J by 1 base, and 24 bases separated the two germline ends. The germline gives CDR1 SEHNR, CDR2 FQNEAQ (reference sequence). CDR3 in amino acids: CASSTRSRGGSQETQYF. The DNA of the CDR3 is TGTGCCAGTAGTACCCGAAGCAGGGGAGGTTCCCAAGAGACCCAGTACTTC.

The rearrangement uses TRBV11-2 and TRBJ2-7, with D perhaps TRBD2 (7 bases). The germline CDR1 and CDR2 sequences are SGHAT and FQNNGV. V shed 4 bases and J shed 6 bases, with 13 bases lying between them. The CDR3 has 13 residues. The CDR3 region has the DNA TGTGCCAGCAGCTCCGTAGGGGGGGGCGAGCAGTACTTC. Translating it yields CASSSVGGGEQYF.